The 8 T cell receptor beta chains below all came from one sample that was sequenced in a study of human T cells and chemical hapten exposure. MiXCR was run by TCRdb on the RACE reads, yielding one entry per CDR3 protein. The sample lists 130,000 or so distinct CDR3 sequences, about 9% occurring once. Time point of the sample: healthy volunteer bleed at 2 weeks. The study extracted total RNA from unfractionated whole blood. Sequenced material: whole blood. The source is a male donor in good health. Some clones in this sample may be carry-over from other donors' samples.

The J gene is TRBJ2-5, the V gene TRBV7-9; D unclear. The CDR3 has 13 amino acids. V lost 0 bases and J 1 base, leaving 3 bases between the germline ends. From germline, CDR1 is SEHNR and CDR2 FQNEAQ (reference sequence). This CDR3 reads CASSLAPQETQYF. The CDR3 nucleotides read TGTGCCAGCAGCTTAGCGCCCCAAGAGACCCAGTACTTC.

The rearrangement joins TRBV20-1 to TRBJ2-7; TRBD2 agrees at 9 bases. Trimming removed 0 bases from V and 2 bases from J; junction bases left unmatched: 2. Germline CDR1 is DFQATT and CDR2 is SNEGSKA (reference sequence). The CDR3 contains 14 residues. CDR3 nucleotides: TGCAGTGCTAGAGATGGACTAGCGCCCTACGAGCAGTACTTC. Its protein is CSARDGLAPYEQYF.

About this clonotype itself: A junction boundary mismatches the germline segment, possibly from a read error. CDR3: CSSSAWTVADTQYF. DNA of the CDR3: TGTTCCAGCAGTGCCTGGACAGTCGCGGATACGCAGTATTTT. This chain joins TRBV2 and TRBJ2-3; D perhaps matches TRBD1 (6 bases). The CDR3 has 14 residues. The germline gives CDR1 SNHLY, CDR2 FYNNEI.

V gene TRBV27 combines with J gene TRBJ1-4, with D unresolved. Germline CDR1 and CDR2: MNHEY and SMNVEV (reference sequence). The CDR3 runs 14 residues. Trimming left V 2 bases short and J 1 base short, with 5 bases between. The CDR3, as DNA: TGTGCCAGCAGTTTAGGGGTAACTAATGAAAAACTGTTTTTT. Its translation is CASSLGVTNEKLFF.

This chain links TRBV2 with TRBJ2-2, with 7 bases identical to TRBD2. Germline CDR1 SNHLY, CDR2 FYNNEI. J gave up 0 bases and V 10 bases, and 8 bases lay outside the gene matches. The CDR3 has 15 residues. In DNA, the CDR3 is TGTGCCACCTCCTGGGGGGGGGCGAACACCGGGGAGCTGTTTTTT. Amino acid sequence: CATSWGGANTGELFF.

On this clonotype: The junction and the germline gene differ at one end; a read error may be behind it. The chain recombines TRBV12-5 with TRBJ1-1, with D possibly matching TRBD1 (6 bases). There are 14 residues in the CDR3. The germline V gene encodes CDR1 LGHNT and CDR2 FRNRAP. CDR3 coding DNA: TGTGCTAGTGTCGGGACACTTCTGAAAACTGAAGCTTTCTTT. Translating it yields CASVGTLLKTEAFF.

This clonotype has more than one count but fewer than ten. This sequence joins TRBV27 and TRBJ1-6, with 11 nucleotides matching TRBD1. The junction had 15 bases not matched to a gene; V was cut back by 7 bases and J by 7 bases. This CDR3 is 18 amino acids long. Germline CDR1 reads MNHEY; CDR2 reads SMNVEV (reference sequence). CDR3 bases: TGTGCCAGCAAGGACAGGGGGCGCGCCCGGGGCGAGAATTCACCCCTCCACTTT. This translates into CASKDRGRARGENSPLHF.

The V gene is TRBV7-9, the J gene TRBJ2-7; D ambiguous. The CDR3 length is 14 residues. Germline V gives CDR1 SEHNR, CDR2 FQNEAQ (reference sequence). V shed 0 bases and J shed 4 bases, with 10 bases lying between them. In nucleotides, the CDR3 is TGTGCCAGCAGCTTAGCGACTGGGCAGTACGAGCAGTACTTC. Protein: CASSLATGQYEQYF. Looking up the rest from reference TRBV7-9 and TRBJ2-7 gives the full variable domain: DTGVSQNPRHKITKRGQNVTFRCDPISEHNRLYWYRQTLGQGPEFLTYFQNEAQLEKSRLLSDRFSAERPKGSFSTLEIQRTEQGDSAMYLCASSLATGQYEQYFGPGTRLTVT.